The rows below give T cell receptor beta chains drawn from one sample of a study of OX40 agonist ivuxolimab in advanced cancers. The method was immunoSEQ multiplex PCR; TCRdb's version includes in-frame clones alone and lacks a portion of them. The repertoire consists of 100,000 to 150,000 clones, with roughly 90% occurring once and the leading ten covering approximately 0.81%. Sample: CD4+ or CD8+ T cells sorted from blood, taken in a trial of the OX40 agonist ivuxolimab. The source of these receptors is an adult with an advanced solid tumor such as melanoma, head and neck, liver or kidney cancer. CDR3s include the opening cysteine and the closing phenylalanine or tryptophan. Each record gives: J gene, V gene, D gene, clone size, CDR3 DNA, CDR3 protein. The D gene is left open where the match is weak. Clone size appears in some rows only: once, few, many, or a class for an expanded clone.

j_gene: TRBJ2-1; v_gene: TRBV6-4; d_gene: .; abundance: .; CDR3nt: TGTGCCAGCAGTGACGGTCCCCGGCCCTACAATGAGCAGTTCTTC; CDR3aa: CASSDGPRPYNEQFF
j_gene: TRBJ2-1; v_gene: TRBV7-2; d_gene: TRBD2; abundance: once; CDR3nt: TGTGCCAGCAGCTCCCAGTCCCGCGGGAGCTCCTACAATGAGCAGTTCTTC; CDR3aa: CASSSQSRGSSYNEQFF
j_gene: TRBJ2-1; v_gene: TRBV11-2; d_gene: TRBD2; abundance: .; CDR3nt: TGTGCCAGCAGCCCTCGTCCAGCGGGGGAGCAGTTCTTC; CDR3aa: CASSPRPAGEQFF
j_gene: TRBJ2-2; v_gene: TRBV27; d_gene: .; abundance: .; CDR3nt: TGTGCCAGCAGACTTATGGGCACCGGGGAGCTGTTTTTT; CDR3aa: CASRLMGTGELFF
j_gene: TRBJ2-7; v_gene: TRBV29-1; d_gene: .; abundance: .; CDR3nt: TGCAGCGCCTCCCCCAACGGGCTCTCGGAGCAGTACTTC; CDR3aa: CSASPNGLSEQYF
j_gene: TRBJ2-1; v_gene: TRBV11-2; d_gene: .; abundance: .; CDR3nt: TGTGCCAGCAGCCCAAGGAGGGACACCTCCTACAATGAGCAGTTCTTC; CDR3aa: CASSPRRDTSYNEQFF
j_gene: TRBJ1-5; v_gene: TRBV2; d_gene: .; abundance: .; CDR3nt: TGTGCCAGCAGGGACAGCAATCAGCCCCAGCATTTT; CDR3aa: CASRDSNQPQHF
j_gene: TRBJ2-3; v_gene: TRBV10-1; d_gene: TRBD2; abundance: .; CDR3nt: TGCGCCAGCAGTGGAGATAGCGGGAGTCGGACAGATACGCAGTATTTT; CDR3aa: CASSGDSGSRTDTQYF
j_gene: TRBJ1-2; v_gene: TRBV4-3; d_gene: .; abundance: .; CDR3nt: TGCGCCAGCAGCCAAGGGCGGGTACGCTATGACTACACCTTC; CDR3aa: CASSQGRVRYDYTF
j_gene: TRBJ1-5; v_gene: TRBV30; d_gene: TRBD1; abundance: .; CDR3nt: TGTGCCTGGAGCGGGGACAGGGGAGTTGGTCAGCCCCAGCATTTT; CDR3aa: CAWSGDRGVGQPQHF
j_gene: TRBJ1-4; v_gene: TRBV4-3; d_gene: .; abundance: once; CDR3nt: TGCGCCAGCAGCTCCCACCACAGGGAGGGGGAAAAACTGTTTTTT; CDR3aa: CASSSHHREGEKLFF
j_gene: TRBJ2-7; v_gene: TRBV5-1; d_gene: .; abundance: few; CDR3nt: TGCGCCAGCAGCTCCGGAACCGCGGGTACCAGCGAGCAGTACTTC; CDR3aa: CASSSGTAGTSEQYF
j_gene: TRBJ2-1; v_gene: TRBV9; d_gene: TRBD2; abundance: .; CDR3nt: TGTGCCAGCAGCGTAACTATAGACAACATAGGGCCTGGGACTAGCGGGAGGGCCTACGAGCAGTTCTTC; CDR3aa: CASSVTIDNIGPGTSGRAYEQFF
j_gene: TRBJ1-2; v_gene: TRBV29-1; d_gene: .; abundance: .; CDR3nt: TGCAGCGTTGATACTGCAGGAACTTATGGCTACACCTTC; CDR3aa: CSVDTAGTYGYTF
j_gene: TRBJ1-1; v_gene: TRBV7-2; d_gene: .; abundance: .; CDR3nt: TGTGCCAGCAGCCTACAGGGTTTTAGGACTGAAGCTTTCTTT; CDR3aa: CASSLQGFRTEAFF
j_gene: TRBJ2-1; v_gene: TRBV6-5; d_gene: .; abundance: .; CDR3nt: TGTGCCAGCAGTTACTCGGGGCCCGACTCCTACAATGAGCAGTTCTTC; CDR3aa: CASSYSGPDSYNEQFF
j_gene: TRBJ2-4; v_gene: TRBV14; d_gene: TRBD1; abundance: .; CDR3nt: TGTGCCAGCAGCCAGGGGACAGGGTCGGCCAAAAACATTCAGTACTTC; CDR3aa: CASSQGTGSAKNIQYF
j_gene: TRBJ1-1; v_gene: TRBV5-1; d_gene: TRBD1; abundance: .; CDR3nt: TGCGCCAGCACCTTAGGGACAGGGGCTGAAACTGAAGCTTTCTTT; CDR3aa: CASTLGTGAETEAFF
j_gene: TRBJ1-2; v_gene: TRBV6-5; d_gene: .; abundance: .; CDR3nt: TGTGCCAGCGCCGAGTGGAGGGGCAATGGCTACACCTTC; CDR3aa: CASAEWRGNGYTF
j_gene: TRBJ2-7; v_gene: TRBV27; d_gene: TRBD2; abundance: .; CDR3nt: TGTGCCAGCAGACTGGGACTAGCGGGAGCCGGATCCTACGAGCAGTACTTC; CDR3aa: CASRLGLAGAGSYEQYF
j_gene: TRBJ2-3; v_gene: TRBV9; d_gene: TRBD1; abundance: .; CDR3nt: TGTGCCAGCAACAGGGGGGAACCCACAGATACGCAGTATTTT; CDR3aa: CASNRGEPTDTQYF
j_gene: TRBJ1-1; v_gene: TRBV10-3; d_gene: .; abundance: .; CDR3nt: TGTGCCATCAGTGACCCTAGCAAGAACACTGAAGCTTTCTTT; CDR3aa: CAISDPSKNTEAFF
j_gene: TRBJ1-1; v_gene: TRBV13; d_gene: .; abundance: .; CDR3nt: TGTGCCAGCAGCGGGAAGGGGGATGAAGCTTTCTTT; CDR3aa: CASSGKGDEAFF
j_gene: TRBJ2-2; v_gene: TRBV9; d_gene: .; abundance: .; CDR3nt: TGTGCCAGCAGCGTAGGGACATTGAACACCGGGGAGCTGTTTTTT; CDR3aa: CASSVGTLNTGELFF
j_gene: TRBJ1-3; v_gene: TRBV13; d_gene: TRBD1; abundance: .; CDR3nt: TGTGCCAGCAGTTCTAGGGGACAGTCTCCTGGAAACACCATATATTTT; CDR3aa: CASSSRGQSPGNTIYF
j_gene: TRBJ2-3; v_gene: TRBV9; d_gene: .; abundance: .; CDR3nt: TGTGCCAGCAGCGCCCGACTAGGTCTCACAGATACGCAGTATTTT; CDR3aa: CASSARLGLTDTQYF
j_gene: TRBJ1-1; v_gene: TRBV5-5; d_gene: .; abundance: .; CDR3nt: TGTGCCAGCAGAAAGGGGGGCGGACACCCCAACACTGAAGCTTTCTTT; CDR3aa: CASRKGGGHPNTEAFF
j_gene: TRBJ1-2; v_gene: TRBV6-4; d_gene: .; abundance: .; CDR3nt: TGTGCCAGCAGTCCGGAGCAGGGGCCTAACTATGGCTACACCTTC; CDR3aa: CASSPEQGPNYGYTF
j_gene: TRBJ2-5; v_gene: TRBV2; d_gene: .; abundance: .; CDR3nt: TGTGCCAGCAGTGTTCTCAGAACCGCGATAGAGACCCAGTACTTC; CDR3aa: CASSVLRTAIETQYF
j_gene: TRBJ2-3; v_gene: TRBV5-1; d_gene: TRBD2; abundance: .; CDR3nt: TGCGCCAGCAGCTCCGGGACTAGCGGAATCACAGATACGCAGTATTTT; CDR3aa: CASSSGTSGITDTQYF
j_gene: TRBJ1-1; v_gene: TRBV5-1; d_gene: .; abundance: .; CDR3nt: TGCGCCAGCAGCTTGGGGCAGACTGAAGCTTTCTTT; CDR3aa: CASSLGQTEAFF
j_gene: TRBJ2-1; v_gene: TRBV7-2; d_gene: TRBD1; abundance: .; CDR3nt: TGTGCCAGCAGCCGGACAGGGGTCGGACTCTACAATGAGCAGTTCTTC; CDR3aa: CASSRTGVGLYNEQFF
j_gene: TRBJ1-2; v_gene: TRBV30; d_gene: .; abundance: .; CDR3nt: TGTGCCTGGATCAGGTACTATGGCTACACCTTC; CDR3aa: CAWIRYYGYTF
j_gene: TRBJ2-7; v_gene: TRBV28; d_gene: TRBD2; abundance: .; CDR3nt: TGTGCCAGCAGAACGGGACTAGCGGCATTTCTGGGCGAGCAGTACTTC; CDR3aa: CASRTGLAAFLGEQYF
j_gene: TRBJ1-5; v_gene: TRBV18; d_gene: TRBD1; abundance: .; CDR3nt: TGTGCCAGCTCGCTCATACAGGGGGTGGTCAATCAGCCCCAGCATTTT; CDR3aa: CASSLIQGVVNQPQHF
j_gene: TRBJ2-4; v_gene: TRBV6-1; d_gene: .; abundance: .; CDR3nt: TGTGCCAGCAGTGGACAGCCCGAGCCCAAAAACATTCAGTACTTC; CDR3aa: CASSGQPEPKNIQYF
j_gene: TRBJ1-3; v_gene: TRBV28; d_gene: .; abundance: .; CDR3nt: TGTGCCAGCAGGGTCTCAGGACTCTCTGGAAACACCATATATTTT; CDR3aa: CASRVSGLSGNTIYF
j_gene: TRBJ2-1; v_gene: TRBV14; d_gene: .; abundance: .; CDR3nt: TGTGCCAGCAGCCAGGGTCGGCTCATCTACAATGAGCAGTTCTTC; CDR3aa: CASSQGRLIYNEQFF
j_gene: TRBJ1-5; v_gene: TRBV7-9; d_gene: .; abundance: .; CDR3nt: TGTGCCAGCAGCTTAGGGGCCAGAAATCAGCCCCAGCATTTT; CDR3aa: CASSLGARNQPQHF
j_gene: TRBJ2-7; v_gene: TRBV6-5; d_gene: TRBD1; abundance: .; CDR3nt: TGTGCCAGCAGTTACCAGGGACAGGGACTTAACGAGCAGTACTTC; CDR3aa: CASSYQGQGLNEQYF
j_gene: TRBJ1-2; v_gene: TRBV5-1; d_gene: .; abundance: .; CDR3nt: TGCGCCAGCAGCTTGGGTGGGGGCAGTAACTATGGCTACACCTTC; CDR3aa: CASSLGGGSNYGYTF
j_gene: TRBJ2-4; v_gene: TRBV28; d_gene: TRBD2; abundance: .; CDR3nt: TGTGCCAGCAGTTTAGGCGGGAGGGCCGACAAAAACATTCAGTACTTC; CDR3aa: CASSLGGRADKNIQYF
j_gene: TRBJ1-4; v_gene: TRBV6-5; d_gene: TRBD1; abundance: .; CDR3nt: TGTGCCAGCAGTTCCCCGGGACAGGGTATTGAAAAACTGTTTTTT; CDR3aa: CASSSPGQGIEKLFF
j_gene: TRBJ1-1; v_gene: TRBV28; d_gene: .; abundance: .; CDR3nt: TGTGCCAGCAGTCACACCCGGGGTGAACATACTGAAGCTTTCTTT; CDR3aa: CASSHTRGEHTEAFF
j_gene: TRBJ1-2; v_gene: TRBV2; d_gene: .; abundance: once; CDR3nt: TGTGCCAGCAGTGAAGACTCAGTCATGGTCTATGGCTACACCTTC; CDR3aa: CASSEDSVMVYGYTF
j_gene: TRBJ1-4; v_gene: TRBV7-3; d_gene: .; abundance: .; CDR3nt: TGTGCCAGTTCTTCCGCAACTAATGAAAAACTGTTTTTT; CDR3aa: CASSSATNEKLFF
j_gene: TRBJ2-7; v_gene: TRBV7-2; d_gene: .; abundance: .; CDR3nt: TGTGCCAACACCTTTTACGGGGACTCCTACGAGCAGTACTTC; CDR3aa: CANTFYGDSYEQYF
j_gene: TRBJ1-5; v_gene: TRBV21-1; d_gene: .; abundance: .; CDR3nt: TGTGCCAGCAGCACTTCCCGAGCCCGTCAATGGGATCAGCCCCAGCATTTT; CDR3aa: CASSTSRARQWDQPQHF